Presented here are 16 T cell receptor beta chains from one specimen sequenced in a study of PD-L1 blockade in urothelial cancer. Time point specified: peripheral blood 6 weeks after treatment start. The repertoire was sequenced with immunoSEQ multiplex PCR; TCRdb's copy has only in-frame clones and lacks some. This table holds about 51,000 clones, 88% found once. The sample consisted of PBMCs, taken around atezolizumab (anti-PD-L1) treatment. The receptors were sampled from a man between 60 and 70 years old with urothelial cancer.

The rearrangement uses TRBV7-9 and TRBJ2-1; 8 bases line up with TRBD2. The CDR3 runs 14 residues. The germline gives CDR1 SEHNR, CDR2 FQNEAQ (reference sequence). Trimming cost V 7 bases and J 2 bases; bases outside gene matches: 4. The CDR3 coding sequence is TGTGCCAGCACCACGGGGGGGGCCTACAATGAGCAGTTCTTC. Translated: CASTTGGAYNEQFF. Drawing the rest from reference TRBV7-9 and TRBJ2-1, the complete variable domain is DTGVSQNPRHKITKRGQNVTFRCDPISEHNRLYWYRQTLGQGPEFLTYFQNEAQLEKSRLLSDRFSAERPKGSFSTLEIQRTEQGDSAMYLCASTTGGAYNEQFFGPGTRLTVL.

This rearrangement joins TRBV27 to TRBJ2-7; 7 nucleotides align to TRBD2. CDR3 length: 16 amino acids. CDR1 and CDR2 from the germline V gene are MNHEY and SMNVEV (reference sequence). The trim removed 6 bases at V and 1 base at J, leaving 12 bases unmatched. The CDR3: CASSLSLAVISYEQYF. CDR3 coding DNA: TGTGCCAGCAGCCTATCGCTAGCGGTAATTTCCTACGAGCAGTACTTC.

This rearrangement joins TRBV14 to TRBJ1-1, with 7 bases lining up with TRBD1. Germline V gene data show CDR1 as SGHDN and CDR2 as FVKESK. V was pared by 4 bases and J by 5 bases, with 13 bases of the junction left unmatched. The CDR3 sequence is 16 residues long. In DNA form, the CDR3 reads TGTGCCAGCAGCCCATGGGGTCAGGGGGTTGGAACTGAAGCTTTCTTT. Translating gives CASSPWGQGVGTEAFF.

This clone was observed a handful of times. V and J are TRBV30 and TRBJ1-3, with 9 bases aligning to TRBD1. The CDR3 consists of 13 residues. V was clipped by 2 bases and J by 11 bases; unmatched bases: 7. The V gene's germline CDR1 is GTSNPN and CDR2 SVGIG (reference sequence). Here the CDR3 reads CAWSRQGGTAIYF. The CDR3 DNA is TGTGCCTGGAGTCGACAGGGGGGAACCGCCATATATTTT.

This chain connects TRBV5-1 to TRBJ2-2, with 10 nucleotides matching TRBD1. Trimming at V came to 1 base and at J to 6 bases, leaving 6 bases not matched to a gene. Germline V lookup: CDR1 SGHRS, CDR2 YFSETQ. This CDR3 region has 16 residues. The CDR3 protein is CASSLSGQGFPGELFF. CDR3 coding DNA: TGCGCCAGCAGCTTGTCGGGACAGGGGTTTCCCGGGGAGCTGTTTTTT.

The chain joins TRBV30 to TRBJ2-3; 15 bases align to TRBD2. V shed 1 base and J 7 bases; nucleotides not matched to a gene: 6. There are 16 residues in the CDR3. Germline CDR1 GTSNPN, CDR2 SVGIG (reference sequence). As DNA, the CDR3 is TGTGCCTGGAGTGACCGGACTAGCGGGGGGGCACATACGCAGTATTTT. It specifies CAWSDRTSGGAHTQYF.

The gene calls are TRBV5-1 and TRBJ2-5; D gene ambiguous. Between the trimmed V and J ends, which lost 0 bases and 5 bases, there was a span of 20 bases. This CDR3 has 17 amino acids. Germline loops: CDR1 SGHRS, CDR2 YFSETQ. The CDR3 protein is CASSLAGPRMRMETQYF. In DNA form, the CDR3 reads TGCGCCAGCAGCTTGGCCGGCCCCCGTATGAGGATGGAGACCCAGTACTTC.

This clone is a singleton in its sample. The V and J genes are TRBV27 and TRBJ2-1; D might be TRBD2 (5 bases). There are 18 residues in the CDR3. Germline assignment: CDR1 MNHEY and CDR2 SMNVEV (reference sequence). V was pared by 10 bases and J by 6 bases, with 31 bases between. The CDR3 reads CATKTRALQLVEFNEQFF. CDR3 DNA: TGTGCCACCAAAACCCGGGCATTACAACTAGTTGAATTCAATGAGCAGTTCTTC.

The genes are TRBV7-8 and TRBJ2-6, with D possibly being TRBD1 (6 bases). The germline gives CDR1 SGHVS, CDR2 FQNEAQ. Trimming stripped 5 bases from V and 15 bases from J, with 20 bases between. This CDR3 is built from 14 residues. The CDR3 here is CASSPYRVWADLTF. The DNA of the CDR3 is TGTGCCAGCAGCCCATACAGGGTTTGGGCGGACCTGACTTTC.

The CDR3 here is CASSYPSGTSTDTQYF. CDR3 nucleotide sequence: TGTGCCAGCAGCTACCCTAGCGGCACTAGCACAGATACGCAGTATTTT. This chain links TRBV7-9 with TRBJ2-3; TRBD2 matches 7 bases. Per the germline V gene, CDR1 is SEHNR and CDR2 is FQNEAQ (reference sequence). V trimming: 4 bases; J trimming: 0 bases; junction bases outside the gene matches: 7. The CDR3 covers 16 residues.

This clone was counted a single time. The chain combines TRBV28 with TRBJ2-2, with TRBD1 matching over 7 bases. CDR3 size: 16 residues. The ends lost 6 bases at V and 2 bases at J; junction bases unmatched: 9. Germline V CDR1 and CDR2: MDHEN, SYDVKM. The CDR3 DNA is TGTGCCAGCAGGAACCGGGGACAGCCAAACACCGGGGAGCTGTTTTTT. This gives the protein CASRNRGQPNTGELFF.

The chain links TRBV5-1 to TRBJ2-2; TRBD2 agrees at 7 bases. Germline-derived CDR1 and CDR2 are SGHRS and YFSETQ. The CDR3 contains 15 residues. The V gene end was trimmed by 0 bases and the J gene end by 4 bases; junction bases not matched to a gene: 3. The CDR3 is CASSLGSGLTGELFF. The CDR3 nucleotides read TGCGCCAGCAGCTTGGGTAGCGGGCTCACCGGGGAGCTGTTTTTT.

The J gene is TRBJ1-1, the V gene TRBV6-5, with a possible D match to TRBD1 (6 bases). This CDR3 region has 14 residues. Germline values: CDR1 MNHEY, CDR2 SVGAGI. V dropped 6 bases and J dropped 4 bases, with 15 bases sitting between them. The CDR3 DNA is TGTGCCAGCAGGCAAAGGGGAGGGGGCACTGAAGCTTTCTTT. This sequence encodes CASRQRGGGTEAFF.

V gene TRBV5-4 combines with J gene TRBJ1-4; possibly TRBD1 for D (5 bases). Germline loops: CDR1 SGHNT, CDR2 YYREEE (reference sequence). Trimming cost V 4 bases and J 0 bases, with 7 bases left between them. The CDR3 is made up of 14 amino acids. The CDR3 DNA reads as TGTGCCAGCAGCCAGGGCGCAACTAATGAAAAACTGTTTTTT. Protein product: CASSQGATNEKLFF. Full variable domain (outside the CDR3, taken from reference TRBV5-4 and TRBJ1-4): ETGVTQSPTHLIKTRGQQVTLRCSSQSGHNTVSWYQQALGQGPQFIFQYYREEENGRGNFPPRFSGLQFPNYSSELNVNALELDDSALYLCASSQGATNEKLFFGSGTQLSVL.

The genes are TRBV28 and TRBJ2-5, with 9 bases aligning to TRBD1. V trimming: 2 bases; J trimming: 3 bases; junction bases outside the gene matches: 4. Germline CDR1 and CDR2: MDHEN and SYDVKM. CDR3 length: 15 residues. The CDR3 sequence: CASSLRGTGKETQYF. DNA for the CDR3: TGTGCCAGCAGTTTAAGGGGGACAGGGAAAGAGACCCAGTACTTC.

This chain links TRBV2 with TRBJ2-3; maybe TRBD2 (6 bases). Germline CDR1 and CDR2: SNHLY and FYNNEI. V was pared by 4 bases and J by 0 bases, with 17 bases between. This CDR3 spans 17 amino acids. The CDR3, as DNA: TGTGCCAGCAGTGGCGTCACGGGGGAGACTAGCACAGATACGCAGTATTTT. This sequence encodes CASSGVTGETSTDTQYF.